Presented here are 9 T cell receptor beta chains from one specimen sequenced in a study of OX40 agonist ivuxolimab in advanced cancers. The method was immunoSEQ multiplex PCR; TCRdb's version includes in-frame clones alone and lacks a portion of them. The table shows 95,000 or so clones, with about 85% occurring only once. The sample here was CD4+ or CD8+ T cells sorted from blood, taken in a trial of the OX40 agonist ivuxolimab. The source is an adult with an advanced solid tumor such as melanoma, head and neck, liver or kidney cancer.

CDR3 DNA sequence: TGTGCCAGCAGCCAGTACGGGACTAGCGGGAGCTACGAGCAGTACTTC. Residues: CASSQYGTSGSYEQYF. The rearrangement joins TRBV5-6 to TRBJ2-7; 14 bases fit TRBD2. Trimming took 4 bases from V and 3 from J; bases not matched to a gene: 6. Germline V CDR1 and CDR2: SGHDT, YYEEEE. The CDR3 totals 16 residues.

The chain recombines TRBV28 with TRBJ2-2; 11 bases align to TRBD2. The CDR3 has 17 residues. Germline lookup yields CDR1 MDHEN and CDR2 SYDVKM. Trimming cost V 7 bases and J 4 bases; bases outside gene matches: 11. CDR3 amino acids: CASTPLSGLAVTGELFF. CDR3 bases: TGTGCCAGCACCCCCCTATCGGGACTAGCGGTCACCGGGGAGCTGTTTTTT.

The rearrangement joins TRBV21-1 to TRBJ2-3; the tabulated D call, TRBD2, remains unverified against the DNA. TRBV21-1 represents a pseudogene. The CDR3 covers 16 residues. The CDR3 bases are TGTGCCAGCAGCAAGGGTTTCGGGGATAGCACAGATACGCAGTATTTT. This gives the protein CASSKGFGDSTDTQYF.

CDR3 nucleotide sequence: TGTGCCAGCAGCATCCCCGACGGGAACACCATATATTTT. As protein: CASSIPDGNTIYF. V and J are TRBV7-3 and TRBJ1-3; D gene unclear. From germline, CDR1 is SGHTA and CDR2 FQGTGA. Trimming stripped 5 bases from V and 7 bases from J, with 12 bases between. The length of the CDR3 is 13 residues.

CDR3: CASSQWTGARGEQFF. CDR3 sequence (DNA): TGTGCCAGCTCACAATGGACAGGGGCAAGAGGTGAGCAGTTCTTC. This rearrangement joins TRBV18 to TRBJ2-1, with 9 bases lining up with TRBD1. This CDR3 region has 15 residues. Trimming removed 4 bases from V and 9 bases from J; junction bases left unmatched: 10. Germline V gene sequence: CDR1 KGHSH, CDR2 LQKENI.

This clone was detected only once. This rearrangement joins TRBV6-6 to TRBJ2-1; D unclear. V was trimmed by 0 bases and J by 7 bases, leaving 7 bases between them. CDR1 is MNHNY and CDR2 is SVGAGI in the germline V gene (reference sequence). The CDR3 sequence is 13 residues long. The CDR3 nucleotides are TGTGCCAGCAGTTACTCGACGGTGAATGAGCAGTTCTTC. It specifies CASSYSTVNEQFF.

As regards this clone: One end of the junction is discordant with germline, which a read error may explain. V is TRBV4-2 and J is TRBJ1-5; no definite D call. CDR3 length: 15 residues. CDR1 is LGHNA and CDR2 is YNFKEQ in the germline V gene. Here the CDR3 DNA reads TGTGCCGGCAGCCCCCGTTTGGAGTTCGATCAGCCCCAGCATTTT. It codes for CAGSPRLEFDQPQHF.

This chain's CDR3 is CASSSGYRNTEAFF. CDR3 nucleotides: TGTGCCAGCAGTTCTGGTTATCGAAACACTGAAGCTTTCTTT. This chain uses TRBV28 with TRBJ1-1, with D unresolved. V lost 4 bases and J lost 2, with 11 bases in between. Germline V CDR1 and CDR2: MDHEN, SYDVKM. The length of the CDR3 is 14 residues.

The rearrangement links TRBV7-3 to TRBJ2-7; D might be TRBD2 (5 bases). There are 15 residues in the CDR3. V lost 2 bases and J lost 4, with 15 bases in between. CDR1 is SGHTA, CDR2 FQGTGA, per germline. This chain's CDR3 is CASSLGGHGIYEQYF. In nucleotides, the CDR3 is TGTGCCAGCAGCTTAGGTGGGCACGGGATTTACGAGCAGTACTTC.